The 20 T cell receptor beta chains in this list originate from one sample, sequenced in a study of T cells in localized non-small cell lung cancer. This table comes from immunoSEQ multiplex PCR, and its TCRdb copy is limited to in-frame clones, with some not included. In the table there are some 30,000 clones, about 89% of which are singletons. This specimen consisted of peripheral blood, obtained before any cancer treatment. The source of these receptors is a female donor of 60 years or more with stage I lung adenocarcinoma.

The J gene is TRBJ2-2, the V gene TRBV7-7; 8 bases line up with TRBD1. This CDR3 is 15 amino acids long. V lost 5 bases to trimming and J lost 1 base; unmatched junction nucleotides: 3. The germline V gene encodes CDR1 SSHAT and CDR2 FNYEAQ (reference sequence). CDR3 in amino acids: CASSPDRVNTGELFF. DNA for the CDR3: TGTGCCAGCAGCCCGGACAGGGTGAACACCGGGGAGCTGTTTTTT.

The gene calls are TRBV10-3 and TRBJ1-5; no clear D gene. The germline V gene has CDR1 ENHRY and CDR2 SYGVKD. The CDR3 covers 14 residues. V was pared by 3 bases and J by 3 bases, with 9 bases between. CDR3 sequence reads: CAISDSGHNQPQHF. As DNA, the CDR3 is TGTGCCATCAGTGATTCTGGGCACAATCAGCCCCAGCATTTT.

The chain has TRBV7-3 and TRBJ2-5; D call uncertain. Trimming removed 5 bases at V and 0 bases at J, with 4 bases between. This CDR3 comprises 12 residues. CDR1 is SGHTA, CDR2 FQGTGA, per germline. DNA of the CDR3: TGTGCCAGCAGCCTAGACCAAGAGACCCAGTACTTC. It translates to CASSLDQETQYF.

The rearrangement joins TRBV7-2 to TRBJ2-7, with D hard to call. This CDR3 has 13 amino acids. Trimming pared 0 bases from V and 2 bases from J, leaving 5 bases between. The V gene's germline CDR1 is SGHTA and CDR2 FQGNSA. The CDR3 coding sequence is TGTGCCAGCAGCTTAGCGCAAACCTACGAGCAGTACTTC. Protein sequence: CASSLAQTYEQYF.

The rearrangement joins TRBV6-1 to TRBJ2-3, with D perhaps TRBD2 (6 bases). The V gene lost 11 bases and the J gene lost 2 bases, with 17 bases spanning the gap. The germline V gene encodes CDR1 MNHNS and CDR2 SASEGT. The CDR3 runs 14 residues. This chain's CDR3 is CAGNSGRDTDTQYF. As DNA, the CDR3 is TGTGCCGGAAATAGCGGTCGGGACACAGATACGCAGTATTTT.

This chain uses TRBV14 with TRBJ2-7; TRBD1 might be the D (6 bases). CDR1 and CDR2 from the germline V gene are SGHDN and FVKESK. Trimming took off 4 bases at V and 3 bases at J, with 13 bases between the two ends. There are 14 residues in the CDR3. Written as DNA, the CDR3 is TGTGCCAGCAGCCCAGGGGACAAGTACTACGAGCAGTACTTC. Its protein product is CASSPGDKYYEQYF.

This CDR3 reads CASSQRTSGSSYEQYF. The CDR3 DNA reads TGTGCCAGCAGCCAAAGGACTAGCGGGAGCTCCTACGAGCAGTACTTC. This rearrangement joins TRBV4-2 to TRBJ2-7, with 13 bases that match TRBD2. Germline-derived CDR1 and CDR2 are LGHNA and YNFKEQ. V shed 2 bases, J shed 0 bases, and the junction held 1 base outside the gene matches. This CDR3 is built from 16 residues.

The chain couples TRBV4-1 to TRBJ1-1; 9 bases agree with TRBD1. The V gene end was trimmed by 1 base and the J gene end by 11 bases; junction bases not matched to a gene: 2. The CDR3 sequence is 12 residues long. Germline CDR1 MGHRA, CDR2 YSYEKL. CDR3 sequence: CASSQGGQGAFF. The CDR3 nucleotides are TGCGCCAGCAGCCAAGGGGGACAGGGCGCTTTCTTT.

The genes are TRBV7-3 and TRBJ2-1; D not certain. Trimming removed 5 bases at V and 0 bases at J, with 5 bases between. The CDR3 runs 13 residues. The germline V gene has CDR1 SGHTA and CDR2 FQGTGA. CDR3 in amino acids: CASSPTSYNEQFF. DNA of the CDR3: TGTGCCAGCAGCCCTACCTCCTACAATGAGCAGTTCTTC.

The chain joins TRBV5-1 to TRBJ1-2; D not certain. This CDR3 spans 14 amino acids. V lost 2 bases, J lost 7 bases, and 15 bases lay in between. CDR1 and CDR2 (germline): SGHRS, YFSETQ. The CDR3 nucleotides are TGCGCCAGCAGCTTTGACGCGAGGAGTTCTGGCTACACCTTC. This translates into CASSFDARSSGYTF.

The chain combines TRBV28 with TRBJ2-3; a possible D gene is TRBD2 (5 bases). Looked up from germline, CDR1 is MDHEN and CDR2 is SYDVKM. CDR3 size: 13 residues. Trimming removed 5 bases at V and 8 bases at J, with 14 bases between. CDR3 coding DNA: TGTGCCAGCAGTGTTCTAGCCCCGGGTACGCAGTATTTT. The encoded protein is CASSVLAPGTQYF.

The genes are TRBV25-1 and TRBJ1-2, with D possibly TRBD1 on 5 matching bases. The CDR3 extends over 13 amino acids. V dropped 3 bases and J dropped 3 bases, with 8 bases sitting between them. Germline V gene lookup returns CDR1 MGHDK and CDR2 SYGVNS. This CDR3 reads CASSDRGDYGYTF. CDR3 coding DNA: TGTGCCAGCAGTGATCGGGGGGACTATGGCTACACCTTC.

This rearrangement joins TRBV9 to TRBJ2-7; the D gene is possibly TRBD1 (6 bases). V was cut by 0 bases and J by 2 bases, with 9 bases left in between. CDR1 is SGDLS, CDR2 YYNGEE, per germline. The CDR3 is 14 amino acids. The CDR3 loop is CASSVGGTTYEQYF. In DNA, the CDR3 is TGTGCCAGCAGCGTAGGGGGGACAACCTACGAGCAGTACTTC.

This clone was observed a few times. V gene TRBV10-3 combines with J gene TRBJ1-5; tentatively, D is TRBD1 (6 bases). From germline, CDR1 is ENHRY and CDR2 SYGVKD. There are 15 residues in the CDR3. Trimming left V 3 bases short and J 1 base short, with 10 bases between. The CDR3 sequence is CAISDRTESNQPQHF. CDR3 nucleotide sequence: TGTGCCATCAGTGATCGGACAGAGAGCAATCAGCCCCAGCATTTT.

V is TRBV5-1 and J is TRBJ2-7; D might be TRBD2 (5 bases). V was cut by 2 bases and J by 6 bases, with 15 bases left in between. There are 14 residues in the CDR3. Germline V gene lookup returns CDR1 SGHRS and CDR2 YFSETQ. The DNA for the CDR3 is TGCGCCAGCAGCTTTGACCTAGCCTCAGGCGAGCAGTACTTC. Its translation: CASSFDLASGEQYF.

This chain uses TRBV2 with TRBJ2-7, with no clear D. Germline assignment: CDR1 SNHLY and CDR2 FYNNEI. Trimming took off 4 bases at V and 2 bases at J, with 9 bases between the two ends. This CDR3 comprises 13 residues. The CDR3 sequence: CASSGSRPYEQYF. For the CDR3, the DNA is TGTGCCAGCAGTGGTTCCCGGCCCTACGAGCAGTACTTC.

The V call is TRBV30, the J call TRBJ2-6, with D perhaps TRBD1 (6 bases). Germline lookup yields CDR1 GTSNPN and CDR2 SVGIG (reference sequence). The CDR3 contains 13 residues. Trimming stripped 6 bases from V and 5 bases from J, with 11 bases between. CDR3 coding DNA: TGTGCCTGCTCCACAGGGAGGGCCAACGTCCTGACTTTC. Encoded protein: CACSTGRANVLTF.

This clone was observed once. The rearrangement uses TRBV2 and TRBJ2-1, with D possibly matching TRBD1 (6 bases). The germline V and J ends were trimmed by 3 bases and 7 bases, with 7 bases remaining between them. From germline, CDR1 is SNHLY and CDR2 FYNNEI. The CDR3 is 12 residues long. The CDR3 here is CASSDRGNEQFF. The CDR3 DNA follows: TGTGCCAGCAGTGACAGGGGAAATGAGCAGTTCTTC.

This clone is a singleton in its sample. The chain carries TRBV11-3 and TRBJ1-4; D ambiguous. Germline assignment: CDR1 SGHNT and CDR2 YENEEA. The CDR3 spans 15 residues. V lost 4 bases and J 2 bases, leaving 11 bases between the germline ends. In DNA, the CDR3 is TGTGCCAGCAGCTCGGACCCCACGACTAATGAAAAACTGTTTTTT. This encodes CASSSDPTTNEKLFF.

This clone has more than one count but fewer than ten. The chain links TRBV29-1 to TRBJ2-2; 8 nucleotides agree with TRBD2. Germline-derived CDR1 and CDR2 are SQVTM and ANQGSEA. This CDR3 is built from 14 residues. V shed 6 bases and J 3 bases; nucleotides not matched to a gene: 6. The CDR3 loop reads CSVSAGAHTGELFF. CDR3 bases: TGCAGCGTCTCAGCGGGGGCGCACACCGGGGAGCTGTTTTTT.